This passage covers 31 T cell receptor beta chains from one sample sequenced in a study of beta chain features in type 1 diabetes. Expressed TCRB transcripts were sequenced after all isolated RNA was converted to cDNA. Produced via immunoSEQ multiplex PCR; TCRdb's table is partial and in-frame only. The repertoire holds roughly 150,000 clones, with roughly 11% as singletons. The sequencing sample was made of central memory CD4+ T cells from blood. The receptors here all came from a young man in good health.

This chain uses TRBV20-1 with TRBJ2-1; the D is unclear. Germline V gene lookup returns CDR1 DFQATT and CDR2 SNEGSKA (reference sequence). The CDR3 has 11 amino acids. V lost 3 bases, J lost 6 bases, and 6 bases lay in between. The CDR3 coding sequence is TGCAGTGCTAGCGAGTTCAATGAGCAGTTCTTC. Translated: CSASEFNEQFF.

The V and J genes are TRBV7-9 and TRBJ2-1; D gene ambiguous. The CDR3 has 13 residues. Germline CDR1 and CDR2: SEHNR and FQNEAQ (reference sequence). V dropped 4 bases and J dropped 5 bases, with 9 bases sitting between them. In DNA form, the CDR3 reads TGTGCCAGCAGCTCCGAAAGGAACAATGAGCAGTTCTTC. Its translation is CASSSERNNEQFF.

CDR3 bases: TGTGCCAGCAGCTCCAAGGCCACAGATACGCAGTATTTT. Amino acids: CASSSKATDTQYF. The chain employs TRBV5-6 and TRBJ2-3; D is unclear. Trimming removed 3 bases at V and 2 bases at J, with 7 bases between. This CDR3 region has 13 residues. The V gene's germline CDR1 is SGHDT and CDR2 YYEEEE.

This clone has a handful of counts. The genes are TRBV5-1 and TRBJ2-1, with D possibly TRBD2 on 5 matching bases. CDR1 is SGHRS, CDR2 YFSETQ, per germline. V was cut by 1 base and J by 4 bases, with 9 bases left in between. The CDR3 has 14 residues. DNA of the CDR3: TGCGCCAGCAGCTTGTGGCCGGGATACAATGAGCAGTTCTTC. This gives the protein CASSLWPGYNEQFF. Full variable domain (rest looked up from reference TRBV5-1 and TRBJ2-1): KAGVTQTPRYLIKTRGQQVTLSCSPISGHRSVSWYQQTPGQGLQFLFEYFSETQRNKGNFPGRFSGRQFSNSRSEMNVSTLELGDSALYLCASSLWPGYNEQFFGPGTRLTVL.

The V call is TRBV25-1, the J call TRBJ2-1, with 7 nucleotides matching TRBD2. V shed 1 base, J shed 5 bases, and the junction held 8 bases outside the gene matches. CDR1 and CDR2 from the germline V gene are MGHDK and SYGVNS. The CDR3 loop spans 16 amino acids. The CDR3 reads CASSESAGTTHNEQFF. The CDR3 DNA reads TGTGCCAGCAGTGAATCCGCCGGGACTACTCACAATGAGCAGTTCTTC.

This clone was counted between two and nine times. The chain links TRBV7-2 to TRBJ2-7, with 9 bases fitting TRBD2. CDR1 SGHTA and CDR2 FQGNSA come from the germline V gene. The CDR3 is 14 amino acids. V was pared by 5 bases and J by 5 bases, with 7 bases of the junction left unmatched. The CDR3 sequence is CASSQGTSRHEQYF. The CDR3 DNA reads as TGTGCCAGCAGCCAAGGGACTAGCAGGCACGAGCAGTACTTC.

The CDR3 sequence is CASSGRGSSYEQYF. The CDR3 DNA follows: TGTGCCAGCAGTGGGCGAGGTAGCTCCTACGAGCAGTACTTC. The V gene is TRBV6-6, the J gene TRBJ2-7; no reliable D call. The germline V gene encodes CDR1 MNHNY and CDR2 SVGAGI (reference sequence). The CDR3 loop spans 14 amino acids. Trimming stripped 5 bases from V and 0 bases from J, with 11 bases between.

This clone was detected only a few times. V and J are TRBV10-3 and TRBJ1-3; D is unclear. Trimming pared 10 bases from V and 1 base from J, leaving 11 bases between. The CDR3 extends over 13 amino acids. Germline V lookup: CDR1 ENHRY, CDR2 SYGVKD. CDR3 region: CASDDGSGNTIYF. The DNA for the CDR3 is TGTGCCAGTGATGACGGTTCTGGAAACACCATATATTTT.

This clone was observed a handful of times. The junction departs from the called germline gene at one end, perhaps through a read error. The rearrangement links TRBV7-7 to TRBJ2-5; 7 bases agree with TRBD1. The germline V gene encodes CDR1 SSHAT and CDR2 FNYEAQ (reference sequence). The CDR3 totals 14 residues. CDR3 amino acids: CASSSGGPQETQYF. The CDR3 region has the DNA TGTGCTAGCAGCTCAGGGGGTCCCCAAGAGACCCAGTACTTC.

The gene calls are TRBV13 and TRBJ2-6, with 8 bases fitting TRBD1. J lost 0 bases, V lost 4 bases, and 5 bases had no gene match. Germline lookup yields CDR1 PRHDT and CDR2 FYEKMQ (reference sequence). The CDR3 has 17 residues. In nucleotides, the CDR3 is TGTGCCAGCAGCTCCGGACAGGGCTTCTCTGGGGCCAACGTCCTGACTTTC. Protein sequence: CASSSGQGFSGANVLTF.

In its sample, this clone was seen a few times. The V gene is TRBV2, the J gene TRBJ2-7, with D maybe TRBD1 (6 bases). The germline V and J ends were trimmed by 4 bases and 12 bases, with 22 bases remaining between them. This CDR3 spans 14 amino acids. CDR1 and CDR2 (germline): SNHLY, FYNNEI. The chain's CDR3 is CASSGRQSTGRAYF. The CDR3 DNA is TGTGCCAGCAGTGGTAGACAGTCTACAGGGAGAGCGTACTTC.

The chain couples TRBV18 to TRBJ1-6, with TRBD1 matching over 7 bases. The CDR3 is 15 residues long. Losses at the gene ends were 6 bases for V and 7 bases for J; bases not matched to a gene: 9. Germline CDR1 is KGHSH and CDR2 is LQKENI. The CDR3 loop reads CASSPRGTENSPLHF. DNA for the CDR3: TGTGCCAGCTCCCCTAGAGGGACAGAGAATTCACCCCTCCACTTT.

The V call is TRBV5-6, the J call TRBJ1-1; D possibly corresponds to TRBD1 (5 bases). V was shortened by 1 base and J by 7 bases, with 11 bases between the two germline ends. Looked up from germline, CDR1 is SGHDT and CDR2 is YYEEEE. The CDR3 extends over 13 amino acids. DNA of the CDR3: TGTGCCAGCAGCTTGCGCTCGGGACTTGAAGCTTTCTTT. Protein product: CASSLRSGLEAFF. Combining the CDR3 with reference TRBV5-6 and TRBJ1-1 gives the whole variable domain DAGVTQSPTHLIKTRGQQVTLRCSPKSGHDTVSWYQQALGQGPQFIFQYYEEEERQRGNFPDRFSGHQFPNYSSELNVNALLLGDSALYLCASSLRSGLEAFFGQGTRLTVV.

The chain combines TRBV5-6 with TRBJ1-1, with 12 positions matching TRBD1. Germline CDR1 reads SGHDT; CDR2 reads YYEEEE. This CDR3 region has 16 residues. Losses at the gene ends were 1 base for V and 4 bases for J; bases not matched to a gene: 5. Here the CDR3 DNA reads TGTGCCAGCAGCTTGAGTGGGACAGGGGGCTTCACTGAAGCTTTCTTT. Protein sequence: CASSLSGTGGFTEAFF.

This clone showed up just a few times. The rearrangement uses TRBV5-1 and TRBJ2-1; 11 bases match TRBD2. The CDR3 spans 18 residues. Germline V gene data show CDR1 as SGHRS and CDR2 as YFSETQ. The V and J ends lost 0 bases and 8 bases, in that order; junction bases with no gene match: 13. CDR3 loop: CASSLGTSGSSWVHEQFF. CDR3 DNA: TGCGCCAGCAGCTTGGGGACTAGCGGGTCCAGCTGGGTACATGAGCAGTTCTTC.

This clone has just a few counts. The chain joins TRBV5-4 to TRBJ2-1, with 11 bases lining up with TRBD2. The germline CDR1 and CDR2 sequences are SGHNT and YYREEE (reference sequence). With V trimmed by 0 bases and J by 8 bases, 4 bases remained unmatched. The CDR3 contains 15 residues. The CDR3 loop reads CASSLDSGRAYEQFF. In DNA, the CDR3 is TGTGCCAGCAGCTTGGATAGCGGGAGGGCCTATGAGCAGTTCTTC.

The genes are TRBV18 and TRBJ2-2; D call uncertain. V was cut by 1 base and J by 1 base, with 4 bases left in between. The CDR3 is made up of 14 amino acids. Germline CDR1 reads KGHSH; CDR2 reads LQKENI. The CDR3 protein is CASSPQLNTGELFF. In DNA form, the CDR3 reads TGTGCCAGCTCACCACAGCTGAACACCGGGGAGCTGTTTTTT.

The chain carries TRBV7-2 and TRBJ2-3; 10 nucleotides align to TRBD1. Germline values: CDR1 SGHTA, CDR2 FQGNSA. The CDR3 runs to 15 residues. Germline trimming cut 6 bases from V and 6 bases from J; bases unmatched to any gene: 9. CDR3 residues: CASSTTGTGADTQYF. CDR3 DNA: TGTGCCAGCAGTACGACGGGGACAGGGGCTGATACGCAGTATTTT.

The CDR3 bases are TGTGCCAGCAGCCCGGGACTAGCGGGGGGCACAGATACGCAGTATTTT. Translation gives CASSPGLAGGTDTQYF. The chain recombines TRBV7-3 with TRBJ2-3, with 14 positions matching TRBD2. The CDR3 totals 16 residues. V was clipped by 5 bases and J by 1 base; unmatched bases: 2. CDR1 and CDR2 (germline): SGHTA, FQGTGA.

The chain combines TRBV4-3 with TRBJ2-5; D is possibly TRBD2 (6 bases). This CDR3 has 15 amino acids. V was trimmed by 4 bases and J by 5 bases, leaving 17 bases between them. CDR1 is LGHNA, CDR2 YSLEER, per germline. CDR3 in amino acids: CASSPETHRGETQYF. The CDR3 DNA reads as TGCGCCAGCAGCCCAGAGACCCATCGGGGGGAGACCCAGTACTTC.

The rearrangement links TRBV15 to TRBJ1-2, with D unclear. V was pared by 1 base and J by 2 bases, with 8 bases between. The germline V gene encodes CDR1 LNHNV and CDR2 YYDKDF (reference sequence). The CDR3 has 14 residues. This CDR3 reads CATSRAATNYGYTF. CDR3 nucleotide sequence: TGTGCCACCAGCAGAGCCGCCACCAACTATGGCTACACCTTC.

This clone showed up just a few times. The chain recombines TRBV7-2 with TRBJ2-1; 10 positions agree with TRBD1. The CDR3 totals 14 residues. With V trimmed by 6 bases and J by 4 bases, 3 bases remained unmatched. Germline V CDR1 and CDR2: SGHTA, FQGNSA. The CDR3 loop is CASRGTGAYNEQFF. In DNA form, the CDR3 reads TGTGCCAGCAGGGGGACAGGGGCGTACAATGAGCAGTTCTTC. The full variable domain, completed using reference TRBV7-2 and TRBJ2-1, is GAGVSQSPSNKVTEKGKDVELRCDPISGHTALYWYRQSLGQGLEFLIYFQGNSAPDKSGLPSDRFSAERTGGSVSTLTIQRTQQEDSAVYLCASRGTGAYNEQFFGPGTRLTVL.

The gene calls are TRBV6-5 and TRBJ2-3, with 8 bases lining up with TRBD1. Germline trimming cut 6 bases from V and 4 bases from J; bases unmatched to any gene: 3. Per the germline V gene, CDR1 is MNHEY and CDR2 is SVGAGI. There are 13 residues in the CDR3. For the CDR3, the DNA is TGTGCCAGCAGAAGACAGGGGCCAGATACGCAGTATTTT. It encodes CASRRQGPDTQYF.

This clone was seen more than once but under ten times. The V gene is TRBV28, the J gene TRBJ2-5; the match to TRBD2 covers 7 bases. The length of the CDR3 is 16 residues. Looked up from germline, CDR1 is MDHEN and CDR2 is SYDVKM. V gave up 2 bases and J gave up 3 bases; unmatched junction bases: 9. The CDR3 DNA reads TGTGCCAGCAGTTTAATGATGGGCGGGAGTAAAGAGACCCAGTACTTC. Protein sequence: CASSLMMGGSKETQYF.

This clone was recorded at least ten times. CDR3 in amino acids: CASSPDSRTDTQYF. For the CDR3, the DNA is TGTGCCAGCAGCCCGGACTCTCGCACAGATACGCAGTATTTT. The chain carries TRBV4-2 and TRBJ2-3; a possible D gene is TRBD2 (5 bases). The CDR3 runs to 14 residues. Germline CDR1 reads LGHNA; CDR2 reads YNFKEQ. Trimming took 4 bases from V and 1 from J, leaving 9 bases between them.

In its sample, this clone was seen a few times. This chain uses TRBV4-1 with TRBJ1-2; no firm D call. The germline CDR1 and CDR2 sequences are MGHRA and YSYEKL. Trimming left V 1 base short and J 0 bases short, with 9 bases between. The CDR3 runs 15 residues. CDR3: CASSQVRPSNYGYTF. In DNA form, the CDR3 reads TGCGCCAGCAGCCAAGTCCGGCCCTCTAACTATGGCTACACCTTC.

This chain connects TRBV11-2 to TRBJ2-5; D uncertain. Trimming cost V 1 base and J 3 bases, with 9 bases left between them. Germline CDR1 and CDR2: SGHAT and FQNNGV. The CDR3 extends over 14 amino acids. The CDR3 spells CASSLARSKETQYF. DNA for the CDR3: TGTGCCAGCAGCTTAGCCCGTAGCAAAGAGACCCAGTACTTC.

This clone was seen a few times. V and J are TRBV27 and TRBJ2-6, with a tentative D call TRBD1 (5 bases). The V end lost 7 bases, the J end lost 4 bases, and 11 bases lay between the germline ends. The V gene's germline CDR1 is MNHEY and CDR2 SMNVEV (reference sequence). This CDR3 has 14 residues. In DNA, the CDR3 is TGTGCCAGCAAGGACACAGTCGGGGCCAACGTCCTGACTTTC. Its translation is CASKDTVGANVLTF.

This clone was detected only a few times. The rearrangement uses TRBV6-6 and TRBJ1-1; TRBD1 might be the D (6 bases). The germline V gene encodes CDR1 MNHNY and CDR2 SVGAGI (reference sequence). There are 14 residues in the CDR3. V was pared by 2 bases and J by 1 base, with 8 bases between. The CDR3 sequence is CASSYPQGNTEAFF. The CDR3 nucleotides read TGTGCCAGCAGTTACCCACAGGGGAACACTGAAGCTTTCTTT.

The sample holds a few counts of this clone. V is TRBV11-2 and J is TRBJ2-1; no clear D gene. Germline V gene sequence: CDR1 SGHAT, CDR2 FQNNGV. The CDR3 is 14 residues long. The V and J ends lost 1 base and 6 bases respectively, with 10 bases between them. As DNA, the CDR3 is TGTGCCAGCAGCTTAGTCCCTAGGTCCAATGAGCAGTTCTTC. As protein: CASSLVPRSNEQFF.

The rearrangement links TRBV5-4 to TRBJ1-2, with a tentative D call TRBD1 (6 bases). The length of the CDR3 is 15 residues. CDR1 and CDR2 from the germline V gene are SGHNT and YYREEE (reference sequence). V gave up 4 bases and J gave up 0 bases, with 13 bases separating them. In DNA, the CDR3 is TGTGCCAGCAGCAACGGGGGCCCTACTAACTATGGCTACACCTTC. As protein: CASSNGGPTNYGYTF. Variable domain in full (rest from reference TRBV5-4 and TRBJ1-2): ETGVTQSPTHLIKTRGQQVTLRCSSQSGHNTVSWYQQALGQGPQFIFQYYREEENGRGNFPPRFSGLQFPNYSSELNVNALELDDSALYLCASSNGGPTNYGYTFGSGTRLTVV.